This record covers a single T cell receptor (beta chain). The sample is drawn from a study of blood T cell repertoires in COVID-19. Only in-frame clones appear in the TCRdb table, and some are missing; sequencing was by immunoSEQ multiplex PCR. The sample holds about 350,000 clones, about 90% seen once. CDR1 is SGHRS and CDR2 is YFSETQ in the germline V gene. Trimming took off 2 bases at V and 6 bases at J, with 19 bases between the two ends. There are 16 residues in the CDR3. The V call is TRBV5-1, the J call TRBJ2-3, with D perhaps TRBD1 (6 bases). The sample comprised PBMCs or T cells enriched from blood (not recorded which). The clonotype was recovered from a woman aged 30 to 39 who had recovered from COVID-19. The CDR3 sequence: CASSLATGKGADTQYF. The DNA of the CDR3 is TGCGCCAGCAGCTTAGCCACAGGGAAAGGTGCCGATACGCAGTATTTT.